These T cell receptor beta chains were read from a single sample in a study of response to subunit inactivated influenza vaccine. Via MiXCR, TCRdb re-called the RT-PCR reads, giving one row per CDR3 protein. Among 550,000 to 600,000 distinct CDR3 sequences listed, about 12% were seen once. Source: PBMCs from blood, taken on the day of vaccination. The origin of the receptors is a man aged 45-60 years who received an inactivated influenza vaccine. CDR3s include the opening cysteine and the closing phenylalanine or tryptophan. The D gene is left open where the match is weak. Clone size is stated in some rows and not others, as once, few, many or a class when expanded.

.	TRBJ2-5	TRBV12-3/TRBV12-4	TRBD2	TGTGCCAGCACAGTAGGACTAGGCGAGACCCAGTACTTC	CASTVGLGETQYF
.	TRBJ2-1	TRBV15	.	TGTGCCTCGGCCTGGAGCGAATACAATGAGCAGTTCTTC	CASAWSEYNEQFF
many	TRBJ2-2	TRBV12-3/TRBV12-4	.	TGTGCCAGCAGAAAACCCCTTAGCGGTTCCCGGGCTGGGGAGCTGTTTTTT	CASRKPLSGSRAGELFF
many	TRBJ2-1	TRBV11-2	.	TGTGCCAGCAGCTTTCCGGAGAGGGTAGGGGATGAGCAGTTCTTC	CASSFPERVGDEQFF
few	TRBJ2-6	TRBV4-2	.	TGTGCCAGCAGCCCCGCCACGGGCTCTGGGGCCAACGTCCTGACTTTC	CASSPATGSGANVLTF
.	TRBJ2-7	TRBV2	.	TGTGCCACCAAACCGCGCGAAGTCCGGTACGAGCAGTACTTC	CATKPREVRYEQYF
few	TRBJ1-3	TRBV12-3/TRBV12-4	.	TGTGCCAGCTGTCGGGGGGAGAGCTCTGGAAACACCATATATTTT	CASCRGESSGNTIYF
.	TRBJ2-3	TRBV29-1	.	TGCAGCGTTCGCCCAGGGCTTCCCGCGGCAGATACGCAGTATTTT	CSVRPGLPAADTQYF
many	TRBJ2-1	TRBV7-6	TRBD2	TGTGCCAGCAGCTTAGAAACTAGCGGATACAATGAGCAGTTCTTC	CASSLETSGYNEQFF
.	TRBJ2-2	TRBV19	TRBD2	TGTGCCAGTAGTTTGCGGGAGACCATCGGGGAGCTGTTTTTT	CASSLRETIGELFF
.	TRBJ2-1	TRBV7-8	.	TGTGCCAGCAGCTTAGCCATGAGACAGAGCCTGTTCTTC	CASSLAMRQSLFF